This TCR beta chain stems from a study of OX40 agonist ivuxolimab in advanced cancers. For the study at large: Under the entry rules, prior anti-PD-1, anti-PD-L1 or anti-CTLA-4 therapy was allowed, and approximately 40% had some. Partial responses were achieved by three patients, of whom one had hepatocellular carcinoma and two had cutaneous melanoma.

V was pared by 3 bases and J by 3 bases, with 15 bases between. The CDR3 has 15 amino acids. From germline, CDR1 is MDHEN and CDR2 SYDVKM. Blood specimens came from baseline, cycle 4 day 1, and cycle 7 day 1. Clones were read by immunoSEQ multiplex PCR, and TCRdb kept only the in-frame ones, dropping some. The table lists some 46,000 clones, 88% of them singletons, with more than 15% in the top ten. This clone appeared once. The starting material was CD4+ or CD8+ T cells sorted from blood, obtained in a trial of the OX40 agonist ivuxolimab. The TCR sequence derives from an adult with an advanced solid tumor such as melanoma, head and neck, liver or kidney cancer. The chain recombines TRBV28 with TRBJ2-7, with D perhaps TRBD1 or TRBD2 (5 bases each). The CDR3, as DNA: TGTGCCAGCAGTTTGTCCCCCCGGGACGGCTACGAGCAGTACTTC. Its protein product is CASSLSPRDGYEQYF.